The rows below give T cell receptor beta chains drawn from one sample of a study of cytomegalovirus exposure and HLA in healthy donors. Here immunoSEQ multiplex PCR was the method, and the copy in TCRdb shows in-frame clones only, minus some. The sample yields fewer than 140,000 clones, 65% to 80% seen once. Sequencing used PBMCs. These receptor sequences come from a man between 60 and 70 years old in good health and CMV-seronegative. The CDR3 runs from the conserved cysteine through the conserved F or W. D genes are given only for firm matches. Not all rows give a size; the values are once, few, many and, for expanded clones, a class.

V gene: TRBV4-1; clone size: NA; D gene: NA; J gene: TRBJ2-6; CDR3 DNA: TGCGCCAGCAGCCAAGAACAGGGTAGCTCTGGGGCCAACGTCCTGACTTTC; CDR3 protein: CASSQEQGSSGANVLTF
V gene: TRBV7-7; clone size: NA; D gene: NA; J gene: TRBJ2-2; CDR3 DNA: TGTGCCAGCGGCGCGTACCTTATAACCGGGACACCGAACACCGGGGAGCTGTTTTTT; CDR3 protein: CASGAYLITGTPNTGELFF
V gene: TRBV27; clone size: few; D gene: NA; J gene: TRBJ1-1; CDR3 DNA: TGTGCCAGCAGTCCCTTGGGGACAACTGAAGCTTTCTTT; CDR3 protein: CASSPLGTTEAFF
V gene: TRBV4-2; clone size: NA; D gene: TRBD1; J gene: TRBJ2-1; CDR3 DNA: TGTGCCAGCAGCCTCATAGGGACAGGGGACAATGAGCAGTTCTTC; CDR3 protein: CASSLIGTGDNEQFF
V gene: TRBV4-2; clone size: NA; D gene: TRBD2; J gene: TRBJ2-7; CDR3 DNA: TGTGCCAGAAAGCACGCGGGGACTAGCGGGGGTTACGAGCAGTACTTC; CDR3 protein: CARKHAGTSGGYEQYF
V gene: TRBV19; clone size: NA; D gene: TRBD2; J gene: TRBJ2-1; CDR3 DNA: TGTGCCAGTAAAGGTCGGATAGCGGGGGGGAATGAGCAGTTCTTC; CDR3 protein: CASKGRIAGGNEQFF
V gene: TRBV5-4; clone size: NA; D gene: NA; J gene: TRBJ2-5; CDR3 DNA: TGTGCCAGCAGCTTGAGGACTCTCCAAGAGACCCAGTACTTC; CDR3 protein: CASSLRTLQETQYF
V gene: TRBV18; clone size: NA; D gene: TRBD1; J gene: TRBJ2-1; CDR3 DNA: TGTGCCAGCTCACCCGGACAGGACAATGAGCAGTTCTTC; CDR3 protein: CASSPGQDNEQFF
V gene: TRBV7-2; clone size: NA; D gene: NA; J gene: TRBJ2-2; CDR3 DNA: TGTGCCAGCAGCTTACCGGGCACCGGGGAGCTGTTTTTT; CDR3 protein: CASSLPGTGELFF
V gene: TRBV2; clone size: NA; D gene: TRBD1; J gene: TRBJ1-2; CDR3 DNA: TGTGCCAGCACCGGGGACAGGGGGCGCCCCTATGGCTACACCTTC; CDR3 protein: CASTGDRGRPYGYTF
V gene: TRBV7-3; clone size: once; D gene: NA; J gene: TRBJ2-1; CDR3 DNA: TGTGCCAGCAGCTTAAGTGGTGGGGGGACTTACAATGAGCAGTTCTTC; CDR3 protein: CASSLSGGGTYNEQFF
V gene: TRBV12-5; clone size: once; D gene: TRBD2; J gene: TRBJ2-1; CDR3 DNA: TGTGCTAGTGGTCCTAGCGGGGGCCTCACCTACAATGAGCAGTTCTTC; CDR3 protein: CASGPSGGLTYNEQFF
V gene: TRBV4-3; clone size: few; D gene: TRBD1; J gene: TRBJ2-5; CDR3 DNA: TGCGCCAGCAGCCAACTCCCTGCGGGACAGGGCTCGGAGACCCAGTACTTC; CDR3 protein: CASSQLPAGQGSETQYF
V gene: TRBV2; clone size: NA; D gene: NA; J gene: TRBJ2-2; CDR3 DNA: TGTGCCAGCGGATTGGGACTCCTAATGAACACCGGGGAGCTGTTTTTT; CDR3 protein: CASGLGLLMNTGELFF
V gene: TRBV7-9; clone size: once; D gene: NA; J gene: TRBJ1-1; CDR3 DNA: TGTGCCAGCAACCCCGGTCGGGGGAAGAACACTGAAGCTTTCTTT; CDR3 protein: CASNPGRGKNTEAFF
V gene: TRBV19; clone size: NA; D gene: NA; J gene: TRBJ2-7; CDR3 DNA: TGTGCCAGTAGTAGAGGAATTTACGAGCAGTACTTC; CDR3 protein: CASSRGIYEQYF
V gene: TRBV5-6; clone size: NA; D gene: NA; J gene: TRBJ1-3; CDR3 DNA: TGTGCCAGCAGTCCCAGATCCTTCTCTGGAAACACCATATATTTT; CDR3 protein: CASSPRSFSGNTIYF
V gene: TRBV29-1; clone size: NA; D gene: TRBD1; J gene: TRBJ2-2; CDR3 DNA: TGCAGCGCAGGACAGGGGCAAAACACCGGGGAGCTGTTTTTT; CDR3 protein: CSAGQGQNTGELFF
V gene: TRBV9; clone size: NA; D gene: NA; J gene: TRBJ2-5; CDR3 DNA: TGTGCCAGCAGCGTAGGATCTAACCAAGAGACCCAGTACTTC; CDR3 protein: CASSVGSNQETQYF
V gene: TRBV7-3; clone size: NA; D gene: NA; J gene: TRBJ1-6; CDR3 DNA: TGTGCCAGCAGCTTACAGGGAGGTACTTCACCCCTCCACTTT; CDR3 protein: CASSLQGGTSPLHF
V gene: TRBV10-1; clone size: NA; D gene: NA; J gene: TRBJ1-3; CDR3 DNA: TGCGCCAGCAAAGTCCGAGCGCCCCGGGGATTTTACTCTGGAAACACCATATATTTT; CDR3 protein: CASKVRAPRGFYSGNTIYF
V gene: TRBV7-2; clone size: NA; D gene: TRBD1; J gene: TRBJ1-4; CDR3 DNA: TGTGCCAGCAGCTTACCCGGGACAGGGGGTGAAAAACTGTTTTTT; CDR3 protein: CASSLPGTGGEKLFF
V gene: TRBV4-2; clone size: once; D gene: TRBD1; J gene: TRBJ1-4; CDR3 DNA: TGTGCCAGCAGCAAACGGGGACCGGGACAGAATGAAAAACTGTTTTTT; CDR3 protein: CASSKRGPGQNEKLFF
V gene: TRBV5-1; clone size: NA; D gene: TRBD1; J gene: TRBJ2-2; CDR3 DNA: TGCGCCAGCAGCACGGACAGGGGTTATAACACCGGGGAGCTGTTTTTT; CDR3 protein: CASSTDRGYNTGELFF